The clone carrying this T cell receptor (beta chain) was seen a handful of times. Its antigen is as yet unknown. Looked up from germline, CDR1 is MRHNA and CDR2 is SNTAGT. This CDR3 is built from 15 residues. With V trimmed by 6 bases and J by 11 bases, 16 bases remained unmatched. This record belongs to a study of beta chain features in type 1 diabetes. Sort purity for all populations was recorded as exceeding 98%. The authors reverse transcribed all of the isolated RNA, so sequencing captured expressed TCRB transcripts. The protocol was immunoSEQ multiplex PCR, while the TCRdb copy is restricted to in-frame clones and leaves out a portion. In the table there are about 360,000 clones, over 9.5% of which are singletons. Study findings and constraints: A potential influence of HLA type upon TCRB rearrangement remained unresolved herein. Within each of all four CD4+ subsets, Type 1 diabetes patients had TCRB CDR3s that were moderately but significantly shorter.

The sample comprised naive CD4+ T cells from blood. The clonotype comes from a young man in good health. This chain joins TRBV6-4 and TRBJ1-5; 7 positions agree with TRBD1. The CDR3 DNA reads as TGTGCCAGCAGATCGGACAGGTCCACGGGTGTTGCCCAGCATTTT. Amino acids: CASRSDRSTGVAQHF.